This TCR beta chain was recovered during a study of T cell responses to AZD1222 COVID-19 vaccine. Study-wide results and limits: Sampled repertoires all dated from after the peak T cell response.

The CDR3 is 14 amino acids. V gave up 6 bases and J gave up 0 bases, with 9 bases separating them. Germline loops: CDR1 MNHEY, CDR2 SVGAGI. The assay was immunoSEQ multiplex PCR, and TCRdb's table has in-frame clones only and misses some. The sample consists of roughly 100,000 clones, roughly nine tenths of them appearing once. Note on this clone: Its specificity is not known.

The V and J genes are TRBV6-5 and TRBJ1-3; D unresolved. The receptor was derived from an adult in good health. The source was peripheral blood, collected on day 0 of AZD1222 vaccination. Written as DNA, the CDR3 is TGTGCCAGCAGCTCCGTGGTCTCTGGAAACACCATATATTTT. Amino acid sequence: CASSSVVSGNTIYF.